The sequence of this TCR beta chain was determined in a study of Ad26.COV2.S vaccination and SARS-CoV-2 variants. This CDR3 has 14 residues. Germline CDR1 SGHVS, CDR2 FNYEAQ. V shed 4 bases and J shed 7 bases, with 16 bases lying between them. The treatment denotes: roughly 18 received Ad26.COV2.S at low or high dose, single or two shots; 5 received placebo; per-sample allocation not given. The samples date from day 63 after the first vaccine or placebo injection. Assay used: immunoSEQ multiplex PCR; TCRdb lists only in-frame clones, some missing. Counted here are 300,000 to 400,000 clones, about nine tenths occurring once; the ten biggest clones make up 5% to 6.5%.

The chain joins TRBV7-6 to TRBJ1-1; tentatively, D is TRBD1 (6 bases). Sequences were derived from peripheral blood, sampled in a trial of Ad26.COV2.S vaccine versus placebo. This receptor was obtained from a person between 18 and 65 years old who received the Ad26.COV2.S COVID-19 vaccine or a placebo. The CDR3 reads CASSSRKRGIEAFF. CDR3 in DNA: TGTGCCAGCAGCTCCCGGAAGAGGGGGATTGAAGCTTTCTTT.